The present T cell receptor (beta chain) was sequenced within a study of CXCR4 blockade with PD-1 therapy in pancreatic cancer. Some clones are missing from TCRdb's copy, which holds only in-frame ones; the method was immunoSEQ multiplex PCR. The data show 5,000 to 7,000 clones, 35% to 45% seen once. The sequence came from a human donor with pancreatic ductal adenocarcinoma. Sequencing was carried out using tumor tissue.

The CDR3 region is CASSAWASNQPQHF. The CDR3 coding sequence is TGTGCCAGCAGTGCCTGGGCTAGCAATCAGCCCCAGCATTTT. This chain joins TRBV27 and TRBJ1-5; D unresolved. Germline V gene sequence: CDR1 MNHEY, CDR2 SMNVEV (reference sequence). The CDR3 totals 14 residues. Trimming shortened V by 5 bases and J by 0 bases, and 8 bases separated the two germline ends.